The rows below give T cell receptor beta chains drawn from one sample of a study of T-cell reconstitution after alpha-beta-depleted transplantation in children. TCRdb recomputed calls from the PCR reads with MiXCR, one row per CDR3 protein. The profile covers about 640,000 distinct CDR3 sequences, with approximately 13% appearing a single time and over 2% taken by the ten largest. The sample here was PBMCs, mostly from graft donor cells, taken 360 days after TCRalphabeta/CD19-depleted stem cell transplant. Receptors originate from a male patient under 18 who had a stem cell transplant for acute myeloid leukemia, so the T cells may come from the graft donor. CDR3s leave out the opening cysteine and the closing phenylalanine or tryptophan. The order of the fields is V gene, clone size, D gene, CDR3 protein. A D gene is named only where the DNA matches it firmly. Some rows have no size entry. The others give once, few or many, or a class for an expanded clone.

>TRBV30|-|-
AWMGAYEQY
>TRBV28|-|TRBD1
ASSFGTRTGIGDETQY
>TRBV5-6|-|-
ASSLVRGALFETQY
>TRBV28|-|TRBD1
ASSPYRGRMNTEAF
>TRBV7-2|few|TRBD1
ASRSDREVCEKLF
>TRBV4-3|-|-
ASSRRGAYTEAF
>TRBV5-1|many|-
ASSLQGGQETQY
>TRBV5-6|many|TRBD2
ASSLAGTRYTDTQY
>TRBV20-1|many|-
SASGGYEQY
>TRBV10-3|-|-
AISEFPRVLTNEQF
>TRBV6-1|-|TRBD1
ASRHDLGTGRNQPQH
>TRBV29-1|few|TRBD2
SVEIPTSGSADTQY
>TRBV28|-|-
ASSRPPGYRSYEQY
>TRBV25-1|-|-
ASSEYGRDNSYNEQF
>TRBV10-3|few|-
AISANRSRYYNEQF
>TRBV7-9|few|-
ASSSKQGGDTDTQY
>TRBV7-2|-|TRBD2
ASSLDRLAAYEQY
>TRBV11-2|many|-
ASRLRRVSNAQY
>TRBV7-3|few|-
ASSLRVGLPPSTDTQY
>TRBV11-2|-|-
ASSARGTKNIQY
>TRBV27|-|TRBD2
ASSLSNPTSGYEQY
>TRBV2|once|TRBD1
ASSWDREY
>TRBV5-1|-|TRBD2
ASSTGTSRFQETQY
>TRBV28|-|-
ASSPRVSSGEQY
>TRBV7-6|-|TRBD2
ASSLAGTSVSYEQY
>TRBV11-1|-|-
ASSSPGGANVLT
>TRBV11-2|few|TRBD1
ASSPPPGQGSTGELF
>TRBV11-2|few|TRBD2
ASRRTSGKETQY
>TRBV20-1|many|-
SASLSANQPQH
>TRBV12-3/TRBV12-4|many|TRBD1
ASSLATGVGSPLH
>TRBV18|many|TRBD1
ASSRTGGDTEAF
>TRBV12-3/TRBV12-4|few|TRBD2
ASSRRLAGVSQETQY
>TRBV27|-|-
ASSTERGAFPYEQY
>TRBV7-9|-|-
ASIKRADLDYEQY
>TRBV28|few|TRBD2
ASSLLGLAGVRVYEQY
>TRBV18|few|-
ASSDGSNQPQH
>TRBV10-3|-|-
AISERGGTGTGELF
>TRBV18|-|-
ASSPSFLRWNTEAF
>TRBV3-1|few|TRBD2
ASSQGILAFSYEQY
>TRBV10-3|-|-
AISGPTPTNTGELF
>TRBV12-3/TRBV12-4|few|TRBD1
ASSPGTGDTYEQY
>TRBV18|many|-
ASSPSRGSGELF
>TRBV4-3|few|-
ASSQDAGSHEQF
>TRBV6-1|few|-
ASSMVAQQLGSNQPQH
>TRBV4-3|-|TRBD2
ASSQDLAGLADYNEQF
>TRBV5-6|-|-
ASSSPSFSPASRELF
>TRBV19|few|-
ASSIDGGTGGETQY
>TRBV18|few|TRBD2
ASSSIAGVSTDTQY
>TRBV7-2|few|-
ASSPGGLEKLF
>TRBV28|-|-
ASSPHLLHSNQPQH
>TRBV28|many|-
ASSPRLNTGELF
>TRBV5-1|many|-
ASSLVSGLTYEQY
>TRBV20-1|few|TRBD2
SAWKSGIEDTQY
>TRBV5-1|few|-
ASSLQSTDTQY
>TRBV20-1|-|TRBD2
SASLPGLARDTQY